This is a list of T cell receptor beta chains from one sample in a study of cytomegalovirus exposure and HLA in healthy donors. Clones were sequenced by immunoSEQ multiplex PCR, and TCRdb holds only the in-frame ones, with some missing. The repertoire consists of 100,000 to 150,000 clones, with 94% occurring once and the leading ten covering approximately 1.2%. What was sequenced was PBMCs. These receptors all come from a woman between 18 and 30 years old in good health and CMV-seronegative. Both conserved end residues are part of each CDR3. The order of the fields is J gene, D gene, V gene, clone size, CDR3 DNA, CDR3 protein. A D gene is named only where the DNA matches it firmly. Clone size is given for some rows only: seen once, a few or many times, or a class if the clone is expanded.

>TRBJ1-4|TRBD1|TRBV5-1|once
TGCGCCAGCAGCTCCCAGGGGGAGGCTTACGAAAAACTGTTTTTT
CASSSQGEAYEKLFF
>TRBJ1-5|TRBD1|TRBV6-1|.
TGTGCCAGCAGTGAAGCTTATCACACAGGGGTTTATAGCAATCAGCCCCAGCATTTT
CASSEAYHTGVYSNQPQHF
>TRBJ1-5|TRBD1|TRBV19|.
TGTGCCAGTAGTATAGACGCGGACAGGGACTATCAGCCCCAGCATTTT
CASSIDADRDYQPQHF
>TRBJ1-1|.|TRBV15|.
TGTGCCACCAGCAGGGAGGGCAGGGCTGAAGCTTTCTTT
CATSREGRAEAFF
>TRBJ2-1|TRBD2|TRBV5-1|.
TGCGCCAGCAGCTTGTTTACGGGAGGGGGGTCGGATGAGCAGTTCTTC
CASSLFTGGGSDEQFF
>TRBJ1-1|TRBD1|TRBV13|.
TGTGCCAGCAGCTTAGATAGGGGGCGGTTAGCTTTCTTT
CASSLDRGRLAFF
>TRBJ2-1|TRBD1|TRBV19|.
TGTGCCAGTAGTATAGAGCAGCCGGTGTGGGACAGACCCAAGCATGAGCAGTTCTTC
CASSIEQPVWDRPKHEQFF
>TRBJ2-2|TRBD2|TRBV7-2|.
TGTGCCAGCAGCTCCGGACTAGCGGGGCCCGGGGAGCTGTTTTTT
CASSSGLAGPGELFF
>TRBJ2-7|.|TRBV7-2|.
TGTGCCAGCAGCTTGGAGGGGACGAGCTCCTACGAGCAGTACTTC
CASSLEGTSSYEQYF
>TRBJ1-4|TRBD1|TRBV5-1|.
TGCGCCAGCAGCTTCACAGGGGTTAGGGAAAAACTGTTTTTT
CASSFTGVREKLFF
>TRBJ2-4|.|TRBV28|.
TGTGCCACCTCCTTAGCCAAAAACATTCAGTACTTC
CATSLAKNIQYF
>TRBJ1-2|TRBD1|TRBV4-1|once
TGCGCCAGCAGCCAGAGGGACAGCGGACCGGGGGGCTACACCTTC
CASSQRDSGPGGYTF
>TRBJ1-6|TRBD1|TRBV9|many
TGTGCCAGCAGCGGGACAGGGAAAATGCCCCTCCACTTT
CASSGTGKMPLHF
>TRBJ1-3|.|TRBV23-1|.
TGCGCCAGCAGTCAATTAGAGGCCAAACCTGGAAACACCATATATTTT
CASSQLEAKPGNTIYF
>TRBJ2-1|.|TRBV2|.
TGTGCCAGCGGACCCCCCGGGGGTACGAATGAGCAGTTCTTC
CASGPPGGTNEQFF
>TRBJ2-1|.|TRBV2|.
TGTGCCAGCAGTGAAGTTGGCAGGGTAAGGGAGCAGTTCTTC
CASSEVGRVREQFF
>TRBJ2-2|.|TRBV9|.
TGTGCCAGCAGCGCCCTGAACACCGGGGAGCTGTTTTTT
CASSALNTGELFF
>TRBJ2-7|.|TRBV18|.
TGTGCCAGCTCACCACCAGCAGGGGCTGGCTACGAGCAGTACTTC
CASSPPAGAGYEQYF
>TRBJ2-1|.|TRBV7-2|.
TGTGCCAGCAGCTTGCGGGACTCGTTATACAATGAGCAGTTCTTC
CASSLRDSLYNEQFF
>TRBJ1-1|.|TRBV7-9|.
TGTGCCAGCAGCATCGAGACAGACAACACTGAAGCTTTCTTT
CASSIETDNTEAFF
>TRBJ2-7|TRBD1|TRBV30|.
TGTGCCTGGAATAACAGGGGCACGGCCTACGAGCAGTACTTC
CAWNNRGTAYEQYF
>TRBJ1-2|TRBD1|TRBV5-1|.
TGCGCCAGCAGCGTAGGACAGGCCTCTAACTATGGCTACACCTTC
CASSVGQASNYGYTF
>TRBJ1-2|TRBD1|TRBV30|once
TGTGCCTGGAGTGTACCCCCCCGGACAGGGAGGTATGGCTACACCTTC
CAWSVPPRTGRYGYTF
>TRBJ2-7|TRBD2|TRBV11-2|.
TGTGCCAGCAGCTTAGATAGGGCTAGCGGATCCTACGAGCAGTACTTC
CASSLDRASGSYEQYF
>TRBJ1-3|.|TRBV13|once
TGTGCCAGCAGCTCCATCACAAGTTGGGCAGCGGGCTCTGGAAACACCATATATTTT
CASSSITSWAAGSGNTIYF
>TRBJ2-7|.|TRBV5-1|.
TGCGCCAGCAGCTTGGACGCCCAAACTTCCTACGAGCAGTACTTC
CASSLDAQTSYEQYF
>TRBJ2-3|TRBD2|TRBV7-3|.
TGTGCCAGCAGCTTACGACTAGCGGGGGACACAGATACGCAGTATTTT
CASSLRLAGDTDTQYF
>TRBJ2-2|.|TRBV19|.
TGTGCCAGTAGTACAACAGGACGGATGAACACCGGGGAGCTGTTTTTT
CASSTTGRMNTGELFF
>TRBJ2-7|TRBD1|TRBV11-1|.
TGTGCCAGCAGCTTAGCGCCGGGACAGGGGGCCTACGAGCAGTACTTC
CASSLAPGQGAYEQYF
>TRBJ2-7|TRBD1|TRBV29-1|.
TGCAGCGTCGAGGGGTGGGGGACAGGGTTCCACGAGCAGTACTTC
CSVEGWGTGFHEQYF
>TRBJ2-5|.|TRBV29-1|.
TGCAGCGTTTGGGAGTGGGGAAAGGACAGCCAAGAGACCCAGTACTTC
CSVWEWGKDSQETQYF
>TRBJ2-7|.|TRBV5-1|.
TGCGCCAGCCTAAATAACCAGACGACTCCCTACTACGAGCAGTACTTC
CASLNNQTTPYYEQYF
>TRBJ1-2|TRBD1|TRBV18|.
TGTGCCAGCTCACGCGACAGGGAAGATGGCTACACCTTC
CASSRDREDGYTF
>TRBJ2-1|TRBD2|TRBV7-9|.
TGTGCCAGCAGCCTTCCTAGCGGGGGGGCCTATGAGCAGTTCTTC
CASSLPSGGAYEQFF
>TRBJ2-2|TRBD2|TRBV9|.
TGTGCCAGCAGCGCGACTAGCGGGTTGACCGGGGAGCTGTTTTTT
CASSATSGLTGELFF
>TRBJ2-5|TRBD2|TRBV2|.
TGTGCCAGCAGTGAAGATGGGGGGGGGACCCAGTACTTC
CASSEDGGGTQYF
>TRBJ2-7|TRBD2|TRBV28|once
TGTGCCAGCAGAAAGACTAGCCTCAGCGAGCAGTACTTC
CASRKTSLSEQYF
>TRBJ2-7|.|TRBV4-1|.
TGCGCCAGCAGCCAAGAGGGCCAGGGTCGAGGCTACGAGCAGTACTTC
CASSQEGQGRGYEQYF
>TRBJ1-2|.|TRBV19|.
TGTGCCAGTAGTGCCAGGGTATCCTATGGCTACACCTTC
CASSARVSYGYTF
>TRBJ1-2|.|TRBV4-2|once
TGTGCCAGCAGGGCAGATAACTATGGCTACACCTTC
CASRADNYGYTF
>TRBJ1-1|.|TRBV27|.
TGTGCCAGCAGCAAATGGGGGGGAATGAACACTGAAGCTTTCTTT
CASSKWGGMNTEAFF
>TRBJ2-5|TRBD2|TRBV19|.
TGTGCCAGTAGTACACCATGGACTAGCGGGAGTCAAGAGACCCAGTACTTC
CASSTPWTSGSQETQYF
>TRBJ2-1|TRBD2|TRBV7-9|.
TGTGCCAGCAGGGGAGGGGCCAATGAGCAGTTCTTC
CASRGGANEQFF
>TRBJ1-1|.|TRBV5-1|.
TGCGCCAGCAGCCTGAAGCAGGACACTGAAGCTTTCTTT
CASSLKQDTEAFF
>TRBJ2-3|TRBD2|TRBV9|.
TGTGCCAGCAGCTTTGCTAGCGGGAGCGACACAGATACGCAGTATTTT
CASSFASGSDTDTQYF
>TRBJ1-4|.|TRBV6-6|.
TGTGCCAGCAGTTACGGGCAGAATAATGAAAAACTGTTTTTT
CASSYGQNNEKLFF
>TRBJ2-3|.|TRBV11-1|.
TGTGCCAGCGCTGGCTCAGCGTCCACAGATACGCAGTATTTT
CASAGSASTDTQYF
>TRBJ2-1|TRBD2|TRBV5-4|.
TGTGCCAGCAGCTCGACGACCAGCGGGGGCTGGGATGAGCAGTTCTTC
CASSSTTSGGWDEQFF
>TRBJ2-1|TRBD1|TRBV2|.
TGTGCCAGCACCGACAGGGTGTATGAGCAGTTCTTC
CASTDRVYEQFF
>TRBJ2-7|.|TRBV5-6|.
TGTGCCAGCAGCCCCGGCGGTCCCTACGAGCAGTACTTC
CASSPGGPYEQYF
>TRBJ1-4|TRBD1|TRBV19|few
TGTGCCAGTTCCACCGGGACAGGGAATGAAAAACTGTTTTTT
CASSTGTGNEKLFF
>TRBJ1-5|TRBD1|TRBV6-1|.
TGTGCCAGCATGAACACAGGGGAAGCCAATCAGCCCCAGCATTTT
CASMNTGEANQPQHF
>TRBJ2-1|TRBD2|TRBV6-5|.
TGTGCCAGCAGTACGGGGGGGCTTTACAATGAGCAGTTCTTC
CASSTGGLYNEQFF
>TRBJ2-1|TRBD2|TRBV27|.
TGTGCCAGCAGCCGCATAACTAGCGGGAGTTACAATGAGCAGTTCTTC
CASSRITSGSYNEQFF
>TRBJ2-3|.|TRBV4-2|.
TGTGCCAGCAGCCAAGAGGCCAGGCTCTCAACCCACCTCCCTAGCACAGATACGCAGTATTTT
CASSQEARLSTHLPSTDTQYF
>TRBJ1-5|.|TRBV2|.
TGTGCCAGCAGTGGTCAGCTAGGCAGCAATCAGCCCCAGCATTTT
CASSGQLGSNQPQHF
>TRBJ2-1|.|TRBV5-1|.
TGCGCCAGCAGCTTGGGTGCGAGGAGCTCCTACAATGAGCAGTTCTTC
CASSLGARSSYNEQFF